Here is one T cell receptor beta chain with its context. The entry originates in a study of CD8+ T cells in alopecia areata. Following RNA extraction, reverse transcription yielded cDNA that acted as the sequencing template. Measured with immunoSEQ multiplex PCR; TCRdb has only the in-frame clones, and not every one. This table has approximately 180,000 clones, just over 65% appearing once. This CDR3 region has 13 residues. Germline loops: CDR1 SGHVS, CDR2 FQNEAQ. V lost 8 bases to trimming and J lost 4 bases, with 11 bases between them. Sample: CD8+ T cells sorted from blood, taken at week 0. This receptor was obtained from a human donor with alopecia areata. The chain couples TRBV7-8 to TRBJ2-2; no firm D call. The CDR3 nucleotides are TGTGCCAGCTTCCTTATTGGCACCGGGGAGCTGTTTTTT. Translating it yields CASFLIGTGELFF.